The 22 T cell receptor beta chains listed next were all sequenced from one sample in a study of radiotherapy plus CTLA-4 blockade in lung cancer. This table comes from immunoSEQ multiplex PCR, and its TCRdb copy is limited to in-frame clones, with some not included. This sample has 110,000 or so clones, with just under 80% found just once. The specimen was peripheral blood, collected from a patient treated with radiotherapy plus ipilimumab. All receptors derive from a human donor with non-small cell lung cancer who had a partial response to radiotherapy plus ipilimumab.

This chain joins TRBV30 and TRBJ2-1; 13 bases match TRBD2. The V gene end was trimmed by 0 bases and the J gene end by 3 bases; junction bases not matched to a gene: 5. This CDR3 has 17 residues. The germline gives CDR1 GTSNPN, CDR2 SVGIG (reference sequence). The CDR3 coding sequence is TGTGCCTGGAGTGTAACTGGGACTAGCGGGGTCTACAATGAGCAGTTCTTC. Amino acids: CAWSVTGTSGVYNEQFF.

This clone turned up a few times. The same CDR3 can be traced to other DNA sequences in this sample. The chain carries TRBV28 and TRBJ1-2; TRBD1 aligns across 8 bases. This CDR3 has 15 amino acids. J gave up 1 base and V 6 bases, and 7 bases lay outside the gene matches. CDR1 is MDHEN, CDR2 SYDVKM, per germline. CDR3 in amino acids: CASSPGQAINYGYTF. DNA of the CDR3: TGTGCCAGCAGCCCGGGACAGGCAATTAACTATGGCTACACCTTC.

This clone has just one count. The CDR3 region is CASTTRGRQGAMNTEAFF. The CDR3, as DNA: TGTGCCAGTACTACCCGCGGGAGACAGGGGGCTATGAACACTGAAGCTTTCTTT. The rearrangement links TRBV19 to TRBJ1-1; the match to TRBD1 covers 10 bases. Germline CDR1 and CDR2: LNHDA and SQIVND (reference sequence). Trimming took 7 bases from V and 0 from J; bases not matched to a gene: 14. CDR3 length equals 18 residues.

The chain has TRBV2 and TRBJ1-5; D perhaps matches TRBD1 (5 bases). Trimming took 5 bases from V and 2 from J, leaving 10 bases between them. Germline V gene lookup returns CDR1 SNHLY and CDR2 FYNNEI. This CDR3 comprises 14 residues. CDR3 residues: CASSNIQGNQPQHF. The DNA of the CDR3 is TGTGCCAGCAGTAATATACAGGGCAATCAGCCCCAGCATTTT. Together with reference TRBV2 and TRBJ1-5, the CDR3 gives the full variable domain: EPEVTQTPSHQVTQMGQEVILRCVPISNHLYFYWYRQILGQKVEFLVSFYNNEISEKSEIFDDQFSVERPDGSNFTLKIRSTKLEDSAMYFCASSNIQGNQPQHFGDGTRLSIL.

V gene TRBV27 combines with J gene TRBJ2-1; TRBD2 matches 12 bases. Trimming at V came to 4 bases and at J to 0 bases, leaving 10 bases not matched to a gene. The CDR3 totals 19 residues. The germline gives CDR1 MNHEY, CDR2 SMNVEV (reference sequence). DNA of the CDR3: TGTGCCAGCAGTTCGAAGACTAGCGGGAGCGGAAGCTCCTACAATGAGCAGTTCTTC. This encodes CASSSKTSGSGSSYNEQFF.

The chain couples TRBV6-5 to TRBJ1-5; perhaps TRBD1 as D (6 bases). Germline values: CDR1 MNHEY, CDR2 SVGAGI. The CDR3 totals 15 residues. Trimming removed 2 bases at V and 4 bases at J, with 12 bases between. CDR3 sequence reads: CASSYDRGMNQPQHF. The CDR3 DNA sequence: TGTGCCAGCAGTTACGATAGGGGGATGAATCAGCCCCAGCATTTT.

This clone was recorded once. The chain recombines TRBV25-1 with TRBJ1-2; 7 bases agree with TRBD1. With V trimmed by 3 bases and J by 2 bases, 15 bases remained unmatched. Germline lookup yields CDR1 MGHDK and CDR2 SYGVNS. The length of the CDR3 is 18 residues. CDR3 nucleotides: TGTGCCAGCAGTGATCACACTCCCCTGGACAGGCTAAACTATGGCTACACCTTC. This translates into CASSDHTPLDRLNYGYTF.

The chain couples TRBV2 to TRBJ1-1; D is undetermined. The CDR3 is made up of 14 amino acids. The V gene's germline CDR1 is SNHLY and CDR2 FYNNEI. The ends were cut back, 7 bases at V and 5 bases at J, with 17 bases in the middle. CDR3: CASTYRGIGTEAFF. The CDR3 nucleotides read TGTGCCAGCACCTACCGCGGGATAGGAACTGAAGCTTTCTTT.

This rearrangement joins TRBV9 to TRBJ1-4; a possible D gene is TRBD1 (6 bases). This CDR3 has 15 amino acids. V was pared by 0 bases and J by 10 bases, with 16 bases between. The germline gives CDR1 SGDLS, CDR2 YYNGEE. In nucleotides, the CDR3 is TGTGCCAGCAGCGTAGCGGGGGGCCAAGGGGGAAAACTGTTTTTT. Translated: CASSVAGGQGGKLFF.

This chain uses TRBV7-9 with TRBJ1-2; D possibly corresponds to TRBD1 (6 bases). Looked up from germline, CDR1 is SEHNR and CDR2 is FQNEAQ (reference sequence). The ends were cut back, 2 bases at V and 4 bases at J, with 8 bases in the middle. CDR3 length: 13 residues. CDR3 DNA: TGTGCCAGCAGCTTATGGGACACCTATGGCTACACCTTC. Residues: CASSLWDTYGYTF.

The chain uses TRBV5-5 and TRBJ1-1; 7 nucleotides line up with TRBD1. This CDR3 is 17 amino acids long. Germline V gene sequence: CDR1 SGHKS, CDR2 YYEKEE (reference sequence). The V gene end was trimmed by 0 bases and the J gene end by 3 bases; junction bases not matched to a gene: 11. CDR3: CASSLGQGVSSDTEAFF. The CDR3 nucleotides read TGTGCCAGCAGCTTGGGGCAGGGGGTTTCATCGGACACTGAAGCTTTCTTT.

This clone was found a few times. This chain uses TRBV5-4 with TRBJ2-7, with D possibly TRBD2 on 6 matching bases. Per germline, CDR1 SGHNT and CDR2 YYREEE (reference sequence). The CDR3 length is 14 residues. V lost 0 bases, J lost 5 bases, and 12 bases lay in between. The CDR3 region is CASSLGQGGNEQYF. The CDR3 DNA reads TGTGCCAGCAGCTTGGGGCAGGGCGGGAACGAGCAGTACTTC.

This clone was seen only a few times. This chain uses TRBV28 with TRBJ2-7; D may be TRBD2 (6 bases). The V end lost 6 bases, the J end lost 2 bases, and 17 bases lay between the germline ends. CDR1 is MDHEN and CDR2 is SYDVKM in the germline V gene. The CDR3 consists of 15 residues. The CDR3 DNA is TGTGCCAGCAGGGGGTATGTGGGAGGTCCCTACGAGCAGTACTTC. Translation: CASRGYVGGPYEQYF. The variable domain in full, completed from reference TRBV28 and TRBJ2-7, reads DVKVTQSSRYLVKRTGEKVFLECVQDMDHENMFWYRQDPGLGLRLIYFSYDVKMKEKGDIPEGYSVSREKKERFSLILESASTNQTSMYLCASRGYVGGPYEQYFGPGTRLTVT.

The chain links TRBV18 to TRBJ2-5; a weak D match, TRBD2 (5 bases). The better agreement between TRBJ2-7 and the DNA end casts doubt on the J call. The CDR3 has 13 residues. CDR1 is KGHSH, CDR2 LQKENI, per germline. The CDR3 nucleotides are TGTGCCAGCTCGTCGAGGGATTCCTACGAGCAGTACTTC. Translating gives CASSSRDSYEQYF.

This rearrangement joins TRBV5-1 to TRBJ2-2, with 8 bases aligning to TRBD2. V was pared by 7 bases and J by 1 base, with 6 bases of the junction left unmatched. Germline values: CDR1 SGHRS, CDR2 YFSETQ. The CDR3 runs to 15 residues. The CDR3 nucleotides read TGCGCCAGCTATTACGGGGGGGAGAACACCGGGGAGCTGTTTTTT. It specifies CASYYGGENTGELFF.

This sequence joins TRBV5-1 and TRBJ2-2, with 7 bases lining up with TRBD1. Germline V gene sequence: CDR1 SGHRS, CDR2 YFSETQ. V lost 1 base to trimming and J lost 4 bases; unmatched junction nucleotides: 4. This CDR3 spans 15 amino acids. The CDR3 is CASSLPGQTTGELFF. The CDR3 DNA reads TGCGCCAGCAGCTTGCCGGGACAGACCACCGGGGAGCTGTTTTTT.

This clone has more than one count but fewer than ten. The V and J genes are TRBV19 and TRBJ1-1; D gene unclear. CDR3 length: 12 residues. The V gene's germline CDR1 is LNHDA and CDR2 SQIVND (reference sequence). Trimming stripped 9 bases from V and 4 bases from J, with 12 bases between. The CDR3: CASQLGGTEAFF. In nucleotides, the CDR3 is TGTGCCAGCCAGTTGGGAGGCACTGAAGCTTTCTTT.

The genes are TRBV6-6 and TRBJ1-2; D is perhaps TRBD1 (5 bases). Per germline, CDR1 MNHNY and CDR2 SVGAGI (reference sequence). The CDR3 extends over 14 amino acids. The V end lost 2 bases, the J end lost 6 bases, and 13 bases lay between the germline ends. This chain's CDR3 is CASSYHLTDNGYTF. The CDR3 DNA follows: TGTGCCAGCAGTTACCATCTGACAGATAATGGCTACACCTTC.

This chain links TRBV27 with TRBJ2-5; TRBD2 aligns across 7 bases. The ends lost 5 bases at V and 5 bases at J; junction bases unmatched: 14. The length of the CDR3 is 16 residues. Germline CDR1 and CDR2: MNHEY and SMNVEV (reference sequence). The CDR3 DNA reads TGTGCCAGCAGTCCTTCCGGGACTATGTTAACGGAGACCCAGTACTTC. Its protein product is CASSPSGTMLTETQYF.

As DNA, the CDR3 is TGTGCCAGCAGTCTCACGAGTGGTGAAAAACTGTTTTTT. Amino acids: CASSLTSGEKLFF. This chain uses TRBV6-4 with TRBJ1-4; unclear D gene. Trimming pared 5 bases from V and 7 bases from J, leaving 11 bases between. The CDR3 is 13 residues long. The V gene's germline CDR1 is MRHNA and CDR2 SNTAGT.

V is TRBV9 and J is TRBJ1-1; D is undetermined. Germline CDR1 SGDLS, CDR2 YYNGEE. Deletions cut 0 bases from V and 6 bases from J, with 12 bases between. The CDR3 sequence is 14 residues long. Here the CDR3 reads CASSVEPGIAEAFF. The CDR3, as DNA: TGTGCCAGCAGCGTAGAGCCGGGAATCGCTGAAGCTTTCTTT.

This chain uses TRBV2 with TRBJ2-7; 8 positions match TRBD2. Germline V lookup: CDR1 SNHLY, CDR2 FYNNEI. V shed 5 bases, J shed 3 bases, and the junction held 3 bases outside the gene matches. CDR3 size: 13 residues. The DNA of the CDR3 is TGTGCCAGCAGTCAGGGACTAGACTACGAGCAGTACGTC. Amino acids: CASSQGLDYEQYV.